This TCR beta chain stems from a study of blood T cell repertoires in COVID-19. In regard to this clone: The same CDR3 can be traced to other DNA sequences in this sample.

This CDR3 is built from 14 residues. Trimming cost V 2 bases and J 4 bases, with 9 bases left between them. Germline assignment: CDR1 MNHEY and CDR2 SVGAGI. This table comes from immunoSEQ multiplex PCR, and its TCRdb copy is limited to in-frame clones, with some not included. The sample lists about 370,000 clones; around 90% were seen once. The rearrangement links TRBV6-5 to TRBJ1-5; a weak D match, TRBD1 (5 bases). The material sequenced was peripheral blood. This TCR was recovered from a woman in her 30s with COVID-19, enrolled during active disease. The CDR3 DNA reads TGTGCCAGCAGTTACAGTGGGGGGAATCAGCCCCAGCATTTT. Residues: CASSYSGGNQPQHF.